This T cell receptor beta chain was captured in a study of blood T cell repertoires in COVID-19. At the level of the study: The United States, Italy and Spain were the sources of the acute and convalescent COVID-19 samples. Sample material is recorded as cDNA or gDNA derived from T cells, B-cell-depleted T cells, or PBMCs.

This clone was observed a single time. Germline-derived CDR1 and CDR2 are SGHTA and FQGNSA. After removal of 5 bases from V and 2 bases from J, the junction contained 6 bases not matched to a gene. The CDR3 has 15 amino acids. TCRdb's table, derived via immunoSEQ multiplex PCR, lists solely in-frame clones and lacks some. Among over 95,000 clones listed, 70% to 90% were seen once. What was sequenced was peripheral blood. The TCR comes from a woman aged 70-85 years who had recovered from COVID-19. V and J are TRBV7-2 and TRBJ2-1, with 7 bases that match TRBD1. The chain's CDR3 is CASSAAGGAYNEQFF. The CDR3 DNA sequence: TGTGCCAGCAGCGCCGCAGGGGGTGCCTACAATGAGCAGTTCTTC.